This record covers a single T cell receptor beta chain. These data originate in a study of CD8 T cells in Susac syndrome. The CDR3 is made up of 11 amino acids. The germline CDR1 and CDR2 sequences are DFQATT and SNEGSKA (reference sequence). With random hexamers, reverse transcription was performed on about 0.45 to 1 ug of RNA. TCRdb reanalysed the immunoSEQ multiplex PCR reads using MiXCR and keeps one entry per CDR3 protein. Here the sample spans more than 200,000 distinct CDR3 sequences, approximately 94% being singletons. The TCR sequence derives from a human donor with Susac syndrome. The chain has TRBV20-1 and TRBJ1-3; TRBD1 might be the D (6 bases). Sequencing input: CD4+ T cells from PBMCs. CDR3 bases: TGCACCGCCGGACAGGGAAACACCATATATTTT. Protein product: CTAGQGNTIYF.